This T cell receptor (beta chain) was profiled in a study of blood T cell repertoires in COVID-19. In the study overall: PBMCs, B-cell-depleted T cells, or T cells were the source of the cDNA or gDNA that made up the material.

The assay was immunoSEQ multiplex PCR, and TCRdb's table has in-frame clones only and misses some. The sample includes nearly 300,000 clones, 70% to 85% of them seen just once. Trimming removed 3 bases from V and 4 bases from J, with 13 bases in between. Germline V gene lookup returns CDR1 SGDLS and CDR2 YYNGEE. CDR3 length equals 14 residues. The sequence was obtained from a human donor with COVID-19, enrolled during active disease. The donor label of this sample is uncertain. This chain connects TRBV9 to TRBJ1-2; a possible D gene is TRBD1 (5 bases). Material for sequencing was peripheral blood. The CDR3 is CASSASDSFYGYTF. The CDR3 coding sequence is TGTGCCAGCAGCGCTTCCGACAGTTTCTATGGCTACACCTTC.